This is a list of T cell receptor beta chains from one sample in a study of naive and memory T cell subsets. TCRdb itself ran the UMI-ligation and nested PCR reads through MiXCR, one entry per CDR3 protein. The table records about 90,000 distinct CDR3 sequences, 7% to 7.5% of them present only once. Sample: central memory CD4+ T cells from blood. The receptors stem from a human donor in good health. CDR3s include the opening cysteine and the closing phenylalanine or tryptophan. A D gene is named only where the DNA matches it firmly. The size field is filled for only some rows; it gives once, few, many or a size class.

CASSQKPPASGRAAAETQYF TGTGCCAGCAGCCAAAAACCCCCGGCTAGCGGGAGGGCCGCAGCGGAGACCCAGTACTTC TRBJ2-5 TRBD2 many TRBV4-2
CASSMDRGPGNQPQHF TGTGCCAGCAGTATGGACAGGGGGCCGGGCAATCAGCCCCAGCATTTT TRBJ1-5 TRBD1 many TRBV27
CASSRSSYNSPLHF TGTGCCAGCAGTAGAAGCTCCTATAATTCACCCCTCCACTTT TRBJ1-6 . many TRBV25-1
CASSLVVTSGQNNEQFF TGTGCCAGCAGCTTAGTGGTGACTAGCGGCCAAAACAATGAGCAGTTCTTC TRBJ2-1 TRBD2 . TRBV7-9
CASSYGQGETQYF TGTGCCAGCAGCTATGGACAGGGCGAGACCCAGTACTTC TRBJ2-5 TRBD1 . TRBV7-3
CSARDDSGRINSPLHF TGCAGTGCTAGAGATGATTCAGGGAGAATCAATTCACCCCTCCACTTT TRBJ1-6 . many TRBV20-1
CAGVTSFYEQFF TGTGCCGGGGTGACTAGTTTTTATGAGCAGTTCTTC TRBJ2-1 . many TRBV2
CASSSRPGGYSYEQYF TGTGCCAGCAGCTCCCGACCGGGGGGCTACTCCTACGAGCAGTACTTC TRBJ2-7 . few TRBV7-2
CASSTRGLAPQETQYF TGTGCCAGCAGCACTCGGGGTCTAGCGCCCCAAGAGACCCAGTACTTC TRBJ2-5 . . TRBV7-2
CSARATGQGGSYNEQFF TGCAGTGCTAGAGCAACGGGACAGGGGGGATCCTACAATGAGCAGTTCTTC TRBJ2-1 TRBD1 many TRBV20-1
CASSLNGYEQFF TGTGCCAGCAGCTTAAATGGCTATGAGCAGTTCTTC TRBJ2-1 . . TRBV7-2
CASSPQGRPPLHF TGTGCCAGCAGCCCCCAAGGGAGACCGCCCCTCCACTTT TRBJ1-6 . many TRBV9
CSAPLGTAVATNEKLFF TGCAGTGCGCCATTGGGGACAGCCGTCGCAACTAATGAAAAACTGTTTTTT TRBJ1-4 TRBD1 . TRBV20-1
CASSLAYGAGPNQPQHF TGTGCCAGCAGCTTAGCTTACGGGGCAGGGCCTAATCAGCCCCAGCATTTT TRBJ1-5 . many TRBV7-2
CSAPPGNTDTQYF TGCAGTGCGCCCCCCGGGAACACAGATACGCAGTATTTT TRBJ2-3 . . TRBV20-1
CASSASGGQPQHF TGTGCCAGCTCCGCCAGTGGCGGGCAGCCCCAGCATTTT TRBJ1-5 . medium-sized TRBV18
CASSHGVNTEAFF TGTGCCAGCAGCCACGGGGTGAACACTGAAGCTTTCTTT TRBJ1-1 . many TRBV7-2
CSARAPPAEGTDTQYF TGCAGTGCTAGAGCCCCACCAGCGGAAGGGACAGATACGCAGTATTTT TRBJ2-3 . . TRBV20-1
CASSQKQEVFGLFSEAFF TGTGCCAGCAGCCAGAAACAGGAGGTTTTCGGCCTTTTCTCTGAAGCTTTCTTT TRBJ1-1 . many TRBV5-4
CSAPRPTQTTDTQYF TGCAGTGCTCCCCGCCCTACCCAGACCACAGATACGCAGTATTTT TRBJ2-3 . many TRBV20-1
CASSASTYRGVEAFF TGTGCCAGCAGCGCTAGCACATACAGGGGTGTTGAAGCTTTCTTT TRBJ1-1 TRBD1 many TRBV5-5
CASSSQSSSLPRPNEQYF TGTGCCAGCAGCTCACAGTCCTCTTCGTTGCCCCGCCCAAACGAGCAGTACTTC TRBJ2-7 . many TRBV7-2
CAISEGHLGASNQPQHF TGTGCCATCAGTGAGGGACACCTGGGAGCTAGCAATCAGCCCCAGCATTTT TRBJ1-5 . many TRBV10-3
CASSGGGGRRTDTQYF TGTGCCAGCAGTGGGGGAGGGGGGCGCCGGACAGATACGCAGTATTTT TRBJ2-3 . . TRBV28
CASSEVANSPLHF TGTGCCAGCAGTGAGGTAGCAAATTCACCCCTCCACTTT TRBJ1-6 . many TRBV2
CATSDRRTGENIQYF TGTGCCACCAGTGACCGGCGGACAGGAGAAAACATTCAGTACTTC TRBJ2-4 TRBD1 many TRBV24-1
CASSQREGGNLAFF TGTGCCAGCAGCCAAAGGGAAGGGGGCAATCTGGCTTTCTTT TRBJ1-1 TRBD1 many TRBV3-1
CATSDPGQGQPQHF TGTGCCACCAGTGACCCAGGACAGGGCCAGCCCCAGCATTTT TRBJ1-5 TRBD1 many TRBV24-1
CASSLGDFQETQYF TGCGCCAGCAGCTTGGGGGATTTTCAAGAGACCCAGTACTTC TRBJ2-5 . many TRBV5-1
CASSQPGLAGGSSYNEQFF TGTGCCAGCAGCCAGCCGGGACTAGCGGGAGGGAGCTCCTACAATGAGCAGTTCTTC TRBJ2-1 TRBD2 . TRBV14